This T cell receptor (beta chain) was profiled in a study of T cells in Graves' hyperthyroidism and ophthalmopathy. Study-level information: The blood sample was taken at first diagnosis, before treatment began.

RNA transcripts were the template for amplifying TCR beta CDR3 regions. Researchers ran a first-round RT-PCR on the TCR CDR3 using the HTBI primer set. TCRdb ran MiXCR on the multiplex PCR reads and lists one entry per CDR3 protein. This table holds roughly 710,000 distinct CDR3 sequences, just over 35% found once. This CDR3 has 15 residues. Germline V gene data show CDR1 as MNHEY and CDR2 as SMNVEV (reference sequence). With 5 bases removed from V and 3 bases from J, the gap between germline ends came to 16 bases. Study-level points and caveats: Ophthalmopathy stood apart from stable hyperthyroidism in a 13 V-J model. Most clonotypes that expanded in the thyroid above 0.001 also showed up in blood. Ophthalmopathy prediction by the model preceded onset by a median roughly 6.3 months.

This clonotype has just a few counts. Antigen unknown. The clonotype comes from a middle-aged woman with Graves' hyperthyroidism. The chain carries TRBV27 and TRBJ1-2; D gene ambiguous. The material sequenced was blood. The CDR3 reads CASSPNSLMDYGYTF. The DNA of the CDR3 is TGTGCCAGCAGTCCAAACTCCCTTATGGACTATGGCTACACCTTC.